This T cell receptor (beta chain) was sequenced in a study of technical replicates of blood from several donors. Using immunoSEQ multiplex PCR, the repertoire was profiled, and TCRdb retains in-frame clones only, with some absent. The data contain about 75,000 clones, around nine tenths of them singletons. V was clipped by 4 bases and J by 1 base, with 10 bases between them. This CDR3 spans 13 amino acids. Per the germline V gene, CDR1 is GTSNPN and CDR2 is SVGIG (reference sequence). Sequenced sample: T cells isolated from PBMCs. The source of this sequence is a human donor in good health. The gene calls are TRBV30 and TRBJ1-1; D uncertain. The CDR3 bases are TGTGCCTGGAAAATTACTCAGAACACTGAAGCTTTCTTT. Translation gives CAWKITQNTEAFF.